One sample yielded the 26 T cell receptor beta chains listed below, sequenced in a study of cytomegalovirus exposure and HLA in healthy donors. Amplification used 60 Vbeta primers and 13 Jbeta primers. Using immunoSEQ multiplex PCR, the repertoire was profiled, and TCRdb retains in-frame clones only, with some absent. The sample records tens of thousands of clones, about 74% being singletons. Specimen: PBMCs. These receptors were collected from a woman aged 45-65 years in good health and CMV-seropositive.

The V call is TRBV30, the J call TRBJ1-5; TRBD1 matches 11 bases. The CDR3 extends over 11 amino acids. V gave up 7 bases and J gave up 16 bases; unmatched junction bases: 9. CDR1 GTSNPN and CDR2 SVGIG come from the germline V gene (reference sequence). The CDR3 region is CASSDRGLFHF. Here the CDR3 DNA reads TGTGCCTCCTCGGACAGGGGGCTATTTCATTTT.

The CDR3 nucleotides are TGTGCCAGTAGTGCGGCCGGGACAGATAATGAAAAACTGTTTTTT. Its translation: CASSAAGTDNEKLFF. J is TRBJ1-4 and V is TRBV19; 7 positions agree with TRBD1. Germline V gene sequence: CDR1 LNHDA, CDR2 SQIVND (reference sequence). The CDR3 consists of 15 residues. Losses at the gene ends were 5 bases for V and 4 bases for J; bases not matched to a gene: 7. Supplemented by reference TRBV19 and TRBJ1-4, the full variable domain reads DGGITQSPKYLFRKEGQNVTLSCEQNLNHDAMYWYRQDPGQGLRLIYYSQIVNDFQKGDIAEGYSVSREKKESFPLTVTSAQKNPTAFYLCASSAAGTDNEKLFFGSGTQLSVL.

The DNA of the CDR3 is TGTGCCACCAGCGTAAGACAGGGTTTGGAGACCCAGTACTTC. This encodes CATSVRQGLETQYF. The chain recombines TRBV15 with TRBJ2-5, with TRBD1 matching 7 bases. The germline gives CDR1 LNHNV, CDR2 YYDKDF (reference sequence). CDR3 length: 14 amino acids. J gave up 5 bases and V 5 bases, and 8 bases lay outside the gene matches.

This clone came up once. The chain carries TRBV2 and TRBJ2-2, with 9 bases that match TRBD1. Germline trimming cut 6 bases from V and 5 bases from J; bases unmatched to any gene: 13. The CDR3 loop spans 17 amino acids. Per the germline V gene, CDR1 is SNHLY and CDR2 is FYNNEI. In nucleotides, the CDR3 is TGTGCCAGCAGCCCCAAGGCGGGGACAGGGAAAACCGGGGAGCTGTTTTTT. It translates to CASSPKAGTGKTGELFF.

This clone was seen only a few times. The chain joins TRBV11-2 to TRBJ2-3; TRBD2 might be the D (6 bases). Per the germline V gene, CDR1 is SGHAT and CDR2 is FQNNGV. This CDR3 is 15 amino acids long. The germline V and J ends were trimmed by 5 bases and 5 bases, with 17 bases remaining between them. CDR3 region: CASSPVWGRKDTQYF. CDR3 DNA sequence: TGTGCCAGCAGCCCCGTATGGGGGAGGAAAGATACGCAGTATTTT.

This clone has only a few counts. The chain has TRBV5-3 and TRBJ2-4; D is uncertain. TRBV5-3 is noted as an ORF with a role that remains uncertain. The CDR3 totals 13 residues. Trimming took off 3 bases at V and 0 bases at J, with 4 bases between the two ends. The CDR3 coding sequence is TGTGCCAGAAGCTCACTAGCCAAAAACATTCAGTACTTC. The encoded protein is CARSSLAKNIQYF.

The chain links TRBV6-1 to TRBJ1-2; TRBD1 might be the D (6 bases). This CDR3 has 13 amino acids. V lost 6 bases and J 8 bases, leaving 16 bases between the germline ends. Germline CDR1 and CDR2: MNHNS and SASEGT. For the CDR3, the DNA is TGTGCCAGCAGCCCCCAGGGGTCAGGCGGCTACACCTTC. It yields the protein CASSPQGSGGYTF.

V and J are TRBV9 and TRBJ2-1; TRBD2 matches at 9 bases. In germline, CDR1 is SGDLS, CDR2 YYNGEE. The ends lost 4 bases at V and 3 bases at J; junction bases unmatched: 5. The CDR3 contains 15 residues. Here the CDR3 reads CASSTGLANYNEQFF. In nucleotides, the CDR3 is TGTGCCAGCAGCACGGGACTAGCAAACTACAATGAGCAGTTCTTC.

The rearrangement links TRBV14 to TRBJ1-1; tentative D call: TRBD1 (5 bases). Germline V gene data show CDR1 as SGHDN and CDR2 as FVKESK. V was cut by 2 bases and J by 2 bases, with 9 bases left in between. This CDR3 is built from 14 residues. The CDR3 loop reads CASSQWGDNTEAFF. The CDR3 DNA sequence: TGTGCCAGCAGCCAATGGGGGGACAACACTGAAGCTTTCTTT.

This clone occurred a few times. V and J are TRBV18 and TRBJ1-3; TRBD1 aligns across 7 bases. Germline assignment: CDR1 KGHSH and CDR2 LQKENI. The trim removed 3 bases at V and 0 bases at J, leaving 2 bases unmatched. The CDR3 is made up of 15 amino acids. The CDR3 sequence: CASSPDRSSGNTIYF. Here the CDR3 DNA reads TGTGCCAGCTCACCGGACAGGAGCTCTGGAAACACCATATATTTT.

There are a few counts of this clone. The V call is TRBV11-2, the J call TRBJ2-7; D call uncertain. Trimming took 5 bases from V and 1 from J, leaving 3 bases between them. The CDR3 runs 11 residues. CDR1 is SGHAT, CDR2 FQNNGV, per germline. Here the CDR3 reads CASSPSYEQYF. The CDR3 DNA reads TGTGCCAGCAGCCCATCCTACGAGCAGTACTTC.

This clone was counted only a few times. This rearrangement joins TRBV2 to TRBJ2-3; 11 nucleotides line up with TRBD2. V dropped 0 bases and J dropped 5; count of bases not matched to a gene: 1. CDR1 SNHLY and CDR2 FYNNEI come from the germline V gene. The CDR3 has 15 amino acids. As DNA, the CDR3 is TGTGCCAGCAGTGAAGCAGGACTAGCGGGAGATACGCAGTATTTT. Translation: CASSEAGLAGDTQYF.

The chain recombines TRBV9 with TRBJ2-3; TRBD2 matches at 9 bases. CDR1 is SGDLS, CDR2 YYNGEE, per germline. The CDR3 loop spans 16 amino acids. The junction had 6 bases not matched to a gene; V was cut back by 0 bases and J by 4 bases. DNA for the CDR3: TGTGCCAGCAGCGTAGGGGCGGGAGGGCTCTCAGATACGCAGTATTTT. This translates into CASSVGAGGLSDTQYF.

The chain joins TRBV18 to TRBJ1-1; the match to TRBD1 covers 9 bases. J was trimmed by 6 bases and V by 6 bases; bases with no gene match: 8. The CDR3 is made up of 14 amino acids. Germline assignment: CDR1 KGHSH and CDR2 LQKENI. As DNA, the CDR3 is TGTGCCAGCTCTCGTAAGGACAGGGGCGCTGAAGCTTTCTTT. It specifies CASSRKDRGAEAFF.

This chain links TRBV7-8 with TRBJ2-6, with 10 bases fitting TRBD2. CDR1 is SGHVS and CDR2 is FQNEAQ in the germline V gene. J was trimmed by 2 bases and V by 6 bases; bases with no gene match: 10. The CDR3 is made up of 18 amino acids. The CDR3 DNA is TGTGCCAGCAGTTTTTCTAGCGGGAGTAGTCCTGGGGCCAACGTCCTGACTTTC. As protein: CASSFSSGSSPGANVLTF.

This clone came up once. V gene TRBV5-4 combines with J gene TRBJ2-5; 8 bases align to TRBD1. The CDR3 contains 14 residues. Germline CDR1 and CDR2: SGHNT and YYREEE (reference sequence). The junction had 6 bases not matched to a gene; V was cut back by 4 bases and J by 4 bases. The CDR3 DNA reads TGTGCCAGCAGCCAGACAGGGGATTTAGAGACCCAGTACTTC. This gives the protein CASSQTGDLETQYF. Variable domain in full (rest from reference TRBV5-4 and TRBJ2-5): ETGVTQSPTHLIKTRGQQVTLRCSSQSGHNTVSWYQQALGQGPQFIFQYYREEENGRGNFPPRFSGLQFPNYSSELNVNALELDDSALYLCASSQTGDLETQYFGPGTRLLVL.

This clone was recorded a few times. The chain recombines TRBV30 with TRBJ2-1; 9 bases are a match to TRBD1. Germline V lookup: CDR1 GTSNPN, CDR2 SVGIG (reference sequence). Losses at the gene ends were 4 bases for V and 7 bases for J; bases not matched to a gene: 8. The CDR3 has 14 residues. The CDR3 reads CAWTTGGMGNEQFF. The CDR3 bases are TGTGCCTGGACGACAGGGGGAATGGGGAATGAGCAGTTCTTC.

The chain combines TRBV19 with TRBJ1-1; D possibly corresponds to TRBD1 (5 bases). CDR3 size: 15 residues. In germline, CDR1 is LNHDA, CDR2 SQIVND (reference sequence). Between the trimmed V and J ends, which lost 4 bases and 0 bases, there was a span of 12 bases. The CDR3 DNA reads TGTGCCAGTAGTACCCGGCGGGGGGTGAACACTGAAGCTTTCTTT. This sequence encodes CASSTRRGVNTEAFF.

This clone was found once. The CDR3 is CASSKHRGYTF. DNA for the CDR3: TGTGCCAGTAGTAAACATCGTGGCTACACCTTC. This chain uses TRBV19 with TRBJ1-2; D is undetermined. Trimming took off 4 bases at V and 7 bases at J, with 7 bases between the two ends. The germline CDR1 and CDR2 sequences are LNHDA and SQIVND (reference sequence). The CDR3 sequence is 11 residues long.

The chain combines TRBV30 with TRBJ1-4, with no clear D. Trimming left V 6 bases short and J 8 bases short, with 10 bases between. CDR1 is GTSNPN, CDR2 SVGIG, per germline (reference sequence). The CDR3 runs to 11 residues. In DNA, the CDR3 is TGTGCCTGCCCATCGGGGGAAAAACTGTTTTTT. Translated: CACPSGEKLFF.

A few counts support this clone. The chain couples TRBV21-1 to TRBJ1-1; TRBD1 was called by the table and not checked on the DNA. TRBV21-1 is a recognized pseudogene. The CDR3 has 11 amino acids. The CDR3 nucleotides read TGTGCCAGGGGACAGGGAGTAATAGCTTTCTTT. It yields the protein CARGQGVIAFF.

This clone came up a few times. In DNA form, the CDR3 reads TGTGCCAGCAGTTACGGGGCCAGTATGGAGACCCAGTACTTC. It specifies CASSYGASMETQYF. The chain recombines TRBV6-6 with TRBJ2-5; a weak D match, TRBD1 (5 bases). V dropped 2 bases and J dropped 5 bases, with 12 bases sitting between them. The germline gives CDR1 MNHNY, CDR2 SVGAGI (reference sequence). The CDR3 runs to 14 residues.

In nucleotides, the CDR3 is TGTGCCAGCAGGACCCTTGGCGGGAGGTACGACGAGCAGTACTTC. Translation: CASRTLGGRYDEQYF. This sequence joins TRBV27 and TRBJ2-7, with 8 bases matching TRBD2. V gave up 6 bases and J gave up 5 bases; unmatched junction bases: 12. The CDR3 runs to 15 residues. Germline values: CDR1 MNHEY, CDR2 SMNVEV (reference sequence).

This rearrangement joins TRBV6-4 to TRBJ1-2; D remains unclear. Trimming took off 2 bases at V and 6 bases at J, with 22 bases between the two ends. Germline V gives CDR1 MRHNA, CDR2 SNTAGT. This CDR3 has 17 residues. Here the CDR3 DNA reads TGTGCCAGCAGTGACGACGGTTCCCGACCGGGAGAGGATGGCTACACCTTC. Translating it yields CASSDDGSRPGEDGYTF.

In its sample, this clone was seen once. The chain joins TRBV28 to TRBJ2-4, with D unresolved. Per the germline V gene, CDR1 is MDHEN and CDR2 is SYDVKM. Trimming left V 6 bases short and J 1 base short, with 13 bases between. This CDR3 region has 15 residues. The CDR3 DNA reads TGTGCCAGCAGCCGAAGTAAGGAGGCCAAAAACATTCAGTACTTC. Protein: CASSRSKEAKNIQYF. The full variable domain, rest sourced from reference TRBV28 and TRBJ2-4, is DVKVTQSSRYLVKRTGEKVFLECVQDMDHENMFWYRQDPGLGLRLIYFSYDVKMKEKGDIPEGYSVSREKKERFSLILESASTNQTSMYLCASSRSKEAKNIQYFGAGTRLSVL.

The chain links TRBV27 to TRBJ2-7; 7 bases agree with TRBD1. Germline V gene sequence: CDR1 MNHEY, CDR2 SMNVEV (reference sequence). The CDR3 contains 15 residues. V trimming: 3 bases; J trimming: 4 bases; junction bases outside the gene matches: 9. The CDR3 region is CASSFSQGETYEQYF. CDR3 DNA sequence: TGTGCCAGCAGTTTCTCCCAGGGGGAGACGTACGAGCAGTACTTC.